The entry that follows covers one T cell receptor (beta chain) sequence. This record belongs to a study of cytomegalovirus exposure and HLA in healthy donors. From germline, CDR1 is SGHRS and CDR2 YFSETQ. Deletions cut 3 bases from V and 1 base from J, with 7 bases between. The CDR3 totals 13 residues. PCR employed 60 Vbeta and 13 Jbeta primers. TCRdb's table, derived via immunoSEQ multiplex PCR, lists solely in-frame clones and lacks some. The data contain 150,000 to 200,000 clones, around 82% of them singletons. Sequencing input: PBMCs. The J gene is TRBJ2-5, the V gene TRBV5-1; D is possibly TRBD1 (5 bases). The sequence was obtained from a woman aged 25-40 years in good health and CMV-seropositive. The CDR3 DNA reads as TGCGCCAGCAGCTGGACACTCCAAGAGACCCAGTACTTC. Translation gives CASSWTLQETQYF.